Listed below are T cell receptor beta chains from one sample, sequenced in a study of identical twins. MiXCR was run by TCRdb on the 5' RACE reads, yielding one entry per CDR3 protein. Of 1.5 million to 2 million distinct CDR3 sequences in the sample, 32% are singletons; the top ten hold under 0.35%. Sequencing was performed on cord blood. The receptors were gathered from a newborn girl in good health. CDR3s include the opening cysteine and the closing phenylalanine or tryptophan. A D gene is named only where the DNA matches it firmly. The size entry is marked missing in some rows and otherwise reads once, few, many or a size class.

>TRBJ2-3|NA|NA|TRBV27
CASTGTGTHTQYF
TGTGCCAGCACGGGAACCGGGACCCATACGCAGTATTTT
>TRBJ1-6|NA|few|TRBV29-1
CSAGTDPNSPLHF
TGCAGCGCAGGGACCGACCCGAATTCACCCCTCCACTTT
>TRBJ2-3|TRBD1|few|TRBV30
CAWSVHTGGVDTQYF
TGTGCCTGGAGTGTACACACAGGGGGTGTAGATACGCAGTATTTT
>TRBJ2-7|NA|NA|TRBV12-5
CASGPQFDEQYF
TGTGCTAGTGGTCCCCAGTTCGATGAGCAGTACTTC
>TRBJ1-5|TRBD1|few|TRBV6-1
CASAGQGGQPQHF
TGTGCCAGCGCGGGACAGGGGGGGCAGCCCCAGCATTTT
>TRBJ1-5|TRBD1|NA|TRBV20-1
CSALNLDRVYQPQHF
TGCAGTGCTTTAAACCTGGACAGGGTCTATCAGCCCCAGCATTTT
>TRBJ2-5|NA|many|TRBV4-2
CASSQDGTAPQETQYF
TGTGCCAGCAGCCAAGATGGGACTGCCCCCCAAGAGACCCAGTACTTC
>TRBJ2-3|TRBD2|NA|TRBV11-2
CASSRLAGGLYTQYF
TGTGCCAGCAGCCGACTAGCGGGGGGACTTTATACGCAGTATTTT
>TRBJ2-1|TRBD2|NA|TRBV4-1
CASSQRIPRDYPNNEQFF
TGCGCCAGCAGCCAGCGTATACCCAGGGACTATCCTAACAATGAGCAGTTCTTC
>TRBJ2-1|NA|NA|TRBV5-1
CASSEIHYNEQFF
TGCGCCAGCAGCGAAATCCACTACAATGAGCAGTTCTTC